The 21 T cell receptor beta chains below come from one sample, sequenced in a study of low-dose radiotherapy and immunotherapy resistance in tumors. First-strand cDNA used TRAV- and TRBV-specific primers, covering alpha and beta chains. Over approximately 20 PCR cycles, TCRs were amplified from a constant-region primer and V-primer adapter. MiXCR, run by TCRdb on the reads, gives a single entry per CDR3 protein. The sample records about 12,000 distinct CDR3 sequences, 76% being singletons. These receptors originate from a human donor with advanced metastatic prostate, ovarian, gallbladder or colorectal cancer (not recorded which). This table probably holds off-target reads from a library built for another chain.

For the CDR3, the DNA is TGTGCCAGTAGTATCTTTAGCGGGAGTGGTAATGAGCAGTTCTTC. Encoded protein: CASSIFSGSGNEQFF. The genes are TRBV19 and TRBJ2-1; TRBD2 matches 9 bases. Germline CDR1 reads LNHDA; CDR2 reads SQIVND (reference sequence). The V and J ends lost 3 bases and 7 bases, in that order; junction bases with no gene match: 7. This CDR3 spans 15 amino acids.

CDR3 bases: TGTGCCAGCAGTCCGCCAGGGGTCCCTGAGCAGTTCTTC. Translation gives CASSPPGVPEQFF. The gene calls are TRBV28 and TRBJ2-1, with D perhaps matching TRBD1 (6 bases). There are 13 residues in the CDR3. V lost 5 bases and J lost 9, with 14 bases in between. CDR1 MDHEN and CDR2 SYDVKM come from the germline V gene.

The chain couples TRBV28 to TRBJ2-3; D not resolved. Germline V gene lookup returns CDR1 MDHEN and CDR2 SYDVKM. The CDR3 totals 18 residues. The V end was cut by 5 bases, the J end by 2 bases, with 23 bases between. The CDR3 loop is CASSPNALTETPTDTQYF. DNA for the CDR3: TGTGCCAGCAGTCCTAATGCTTTGACTGAGACGCCCACAGATACGCAGTATTTT.

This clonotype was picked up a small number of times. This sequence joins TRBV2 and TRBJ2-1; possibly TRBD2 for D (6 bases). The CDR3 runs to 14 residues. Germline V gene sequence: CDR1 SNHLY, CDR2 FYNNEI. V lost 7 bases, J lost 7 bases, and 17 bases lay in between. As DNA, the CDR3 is TGTGCCAGCAACGAGGGTGGGAGGAGGAATGAGCAGTTCTTC. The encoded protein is CASNEGGRRNEQFF.

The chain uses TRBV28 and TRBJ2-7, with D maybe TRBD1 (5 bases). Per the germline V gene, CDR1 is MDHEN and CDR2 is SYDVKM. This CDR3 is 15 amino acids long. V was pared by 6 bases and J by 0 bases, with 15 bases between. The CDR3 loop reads CASSPYPDISYEQYF. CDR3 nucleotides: TGTGCCAGCAGCCCCTACCCGGACATCTCCTACGAGCAGTACTTC.

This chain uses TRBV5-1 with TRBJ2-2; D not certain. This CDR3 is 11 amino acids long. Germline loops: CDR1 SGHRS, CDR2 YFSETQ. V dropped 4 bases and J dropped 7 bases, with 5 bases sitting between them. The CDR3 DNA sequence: TGCGCCAGCAGCGAGGTCGGGGAGCTGTTTTTT. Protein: CASSEVGELFF.

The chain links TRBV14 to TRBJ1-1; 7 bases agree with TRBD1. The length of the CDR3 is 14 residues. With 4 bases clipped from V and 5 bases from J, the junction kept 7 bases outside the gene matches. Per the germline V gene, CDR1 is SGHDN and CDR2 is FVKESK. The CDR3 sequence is CASSRQGAGTEAFF. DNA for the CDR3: TGTGCCAGCAGCCGACAGGGTGCTGGGACTGAAGCTTTCTTT.

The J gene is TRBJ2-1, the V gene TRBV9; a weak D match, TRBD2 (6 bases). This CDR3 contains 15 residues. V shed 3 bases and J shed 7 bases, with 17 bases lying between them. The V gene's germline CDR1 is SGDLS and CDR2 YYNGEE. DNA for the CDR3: TGTGCCAGCAGCGAACTAGGGAGGATTCGGAATGAGCAGTTCTTC. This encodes CASSELGRIRNEQFF.

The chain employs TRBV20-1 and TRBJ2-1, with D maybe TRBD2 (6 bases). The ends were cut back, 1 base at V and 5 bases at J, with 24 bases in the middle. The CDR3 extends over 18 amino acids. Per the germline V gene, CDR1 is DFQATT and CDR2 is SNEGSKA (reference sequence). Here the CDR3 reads CSARVGGNSATTHNEQFF. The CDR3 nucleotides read TGCAGTGCTAGAGTGGGGGGTAATAGCGCAACGACACACAATGAGCAGTTCTTC.

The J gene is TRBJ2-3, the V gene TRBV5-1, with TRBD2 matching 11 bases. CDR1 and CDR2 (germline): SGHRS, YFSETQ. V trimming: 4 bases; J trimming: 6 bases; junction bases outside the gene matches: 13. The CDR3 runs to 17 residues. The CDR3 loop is CASSDPLAGGPGDTQYF. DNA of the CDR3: TGCGCCAGCAGCGACCCCTTAGCGGGAGGGCCGGGGGATACGCAGTATTTT. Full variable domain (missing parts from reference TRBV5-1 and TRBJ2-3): KAGVTQTPRYLIKTRGQQVTLSCSPISGHRSVSWYQQTPGQGLQFLFEYFSETQRNKGNFPGRFSGRQFSNSRSEMNVSTLELGDSALYLCASSDPLAGGPGDTQYFGPGTRLTVL.

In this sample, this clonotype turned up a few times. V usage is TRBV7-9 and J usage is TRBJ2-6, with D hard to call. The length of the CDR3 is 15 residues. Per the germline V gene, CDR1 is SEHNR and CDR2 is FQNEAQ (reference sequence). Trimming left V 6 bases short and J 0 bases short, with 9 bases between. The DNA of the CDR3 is TGTGCCAGCAGAACGAGAGACTCTGGGGCCAACGTCCTGACTTTC. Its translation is CASRTRDSGANVLTF.

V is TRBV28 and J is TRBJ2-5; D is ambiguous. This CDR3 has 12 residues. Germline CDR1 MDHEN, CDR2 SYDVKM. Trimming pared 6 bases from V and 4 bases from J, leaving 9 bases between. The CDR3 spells CASSHGPETQYF. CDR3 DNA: TGTGCCAGCAGCCACGGACCAGAGACCCAGTACTTC.

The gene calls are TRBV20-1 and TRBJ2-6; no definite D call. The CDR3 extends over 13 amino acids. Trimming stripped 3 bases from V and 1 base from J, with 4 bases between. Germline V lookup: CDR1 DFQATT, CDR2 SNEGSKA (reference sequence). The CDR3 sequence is CSASGSGANVLTF. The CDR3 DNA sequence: TGCAGTGCTAGCGGTTCTGGGGCCAACGTCCTGACTTTC.

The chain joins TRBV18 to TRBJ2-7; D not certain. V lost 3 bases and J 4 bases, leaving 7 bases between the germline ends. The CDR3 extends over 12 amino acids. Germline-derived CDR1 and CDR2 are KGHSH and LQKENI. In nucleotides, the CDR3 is TGTGCCAGCTCACCCGGGTTATACGAGCAGTACTTC. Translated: CASSPGLYEQYF.

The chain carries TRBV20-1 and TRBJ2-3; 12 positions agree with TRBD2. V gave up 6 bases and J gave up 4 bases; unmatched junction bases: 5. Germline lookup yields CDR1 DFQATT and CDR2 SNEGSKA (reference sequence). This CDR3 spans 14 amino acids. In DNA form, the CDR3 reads TGCAGTGCCACGACTAGCGGGAGTGCAGATACGCAGTATTTT. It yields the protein CSATTSGSADTQYF.

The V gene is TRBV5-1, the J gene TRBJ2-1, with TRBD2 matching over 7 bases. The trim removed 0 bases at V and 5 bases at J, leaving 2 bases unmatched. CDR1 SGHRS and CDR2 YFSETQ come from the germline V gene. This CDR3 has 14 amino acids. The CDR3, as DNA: TGCGCCAGCAGCTTGGGACTAGCCAACAATGAGCAGTTCTTC. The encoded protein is CASSLGLANNEQFF.

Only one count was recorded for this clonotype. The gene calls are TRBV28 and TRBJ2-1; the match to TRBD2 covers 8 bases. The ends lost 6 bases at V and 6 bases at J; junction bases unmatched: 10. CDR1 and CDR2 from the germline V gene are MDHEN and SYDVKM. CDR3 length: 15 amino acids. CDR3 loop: CASSLRGGRFNEQFF. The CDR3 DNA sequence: TGTGCCAGCAGCCTAAGGGGCGGGAGGTTCAATGAGCAGTTCTTC.

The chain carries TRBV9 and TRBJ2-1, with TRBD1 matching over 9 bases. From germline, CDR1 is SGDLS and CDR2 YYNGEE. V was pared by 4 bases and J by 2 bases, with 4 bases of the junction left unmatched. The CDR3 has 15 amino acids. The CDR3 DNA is TGTGCCAGCAGCCCCGGACAGGGGACCTACAATGAGCAGTTCTTC. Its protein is CASSPGQGTYNEQFF.

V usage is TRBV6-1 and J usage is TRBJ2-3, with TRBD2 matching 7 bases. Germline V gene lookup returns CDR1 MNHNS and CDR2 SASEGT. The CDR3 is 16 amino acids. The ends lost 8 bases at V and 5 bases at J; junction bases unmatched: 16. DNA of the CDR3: TGTGCCAGCTACCTTAAACCGGGACTACTGGAAGATACGCAGTATTTT. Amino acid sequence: CASYLKPGLLEDTQYF.

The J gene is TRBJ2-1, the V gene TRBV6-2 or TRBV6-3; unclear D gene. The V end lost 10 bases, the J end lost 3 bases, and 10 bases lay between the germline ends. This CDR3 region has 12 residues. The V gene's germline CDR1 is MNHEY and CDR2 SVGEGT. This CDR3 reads CATRADYNEQFF. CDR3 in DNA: TGTGCCACCCGAGCAGACTACAATGAGCAGTTCTTC.

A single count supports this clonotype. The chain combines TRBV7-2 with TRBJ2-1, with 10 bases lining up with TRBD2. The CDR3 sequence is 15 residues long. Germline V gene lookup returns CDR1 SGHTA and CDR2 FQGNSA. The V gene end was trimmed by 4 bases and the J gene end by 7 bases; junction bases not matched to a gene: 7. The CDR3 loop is CASSSWGSGGNEQFF. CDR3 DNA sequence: TGTGCCAGCAGCTCCTGGGGTAGCGGGGGGAATGAGCAGTTCTTC.